This is a list of T cell receptor beta chains from one sample in a study of T and B cells in COVID-19 patients. TCRdb reanalysed the multiplex PCR reads using MiXCR and keeps one entry per CDR3 protein. The repertoire holds about 2,100 distinct CDR3 sequences, with 20% to 25% as singletons. Sequencing was carried out using blood. Receptors were obtained from a human donor with active COVID-19. Both conserved end residues are part of each CDR3. The order of the fields is clone size, D gene, J gene, V gene, CDR3 protein, CDR3 DNA. A D gene is named only where the DNA matches it firmly. A row's size may be missing; if present it is once, few, many or a size class.

>medium-sized|TRBD1|TRBJ2-2|TRBV27
CASSLMDRGFTGELFF
TGTGCCAGCAGTTTAATGGACAGGGGGTTTACCGGGGAGCTGTTTTTT
>-|-|TRBJ1-5|TRBV27
CASSIDSLNQPQHF
TGTGCCAGCAGCATAGACAGTCTCAATCAGCCCCAGCATTTT
>medium-sized|TRBD1|TRBJ2-3|TRBV5-6
CASSWDRVLGDTQYF
TGTGCCAGCAGTTGGGACAGGGTCTTGGGAGATACGCAGTATTTT
>medium-sized|TRBD1|TRBJ1-2|TRBV5-5
CASGWTGVGYTF
TGTGCCAGCGGGTGGACAGGGGTCGGCTACACCTTC
>medium-sized|-|TRBJ1-2|TRBV6-5
CASSYRGSRLNYGYTF
TGTGCCAGCAGTTACAGGGGTTCTAGGCTGAACTATGGCTACACCTTC
>few|-|TRBJ2-2|TRBV6-5
CASSYSMTGELFF
TGTGCCAGCAGTTACTCAATGACCGGGGAGCTGTTTTTT
>few|TRBD2|TRBJ2-7|TRBV14
CASSQLAGVSHEQYF
TGTGCCAGCAGCCAACTAGCGGGAGTATCCCACGAGCAGTACTTC
>medium-sized|-|TRBJ1-4|TRBV30
CAWSDEGVSFF
TGTGCCTGGAGTGACGAGGGGGTCTCGTTTTTT
>few|-|TRBJ1-3|TRBV12-3/TRBV12-4
CASSFQGSGNTIYF
TGTGCCAGCAGTTTCCAGGGGTCTGGAAACACCATATATTTT
>medium-sized|TRBD2|TRBJ2-1|TRBV12-3/TRBV12-4
CASSWTSGIGNEQFF
TGTGCCAGCAGTTGGACTAGCGGGATCGGGAATGAGCAGTTCTTC
>medium-sized|TRBD2|TRBJ2-5|TRBV19
CASSMSLSGREKTQYF
TGTGCCAGTAGTATGTCTCTGAGCGGGAGGGAAAAGACCCAGTACTTC
>medium-sized|TRBD2|TRBJ2-3|TRBV6-5
CASSYQAKASGDTQYF
TGTGCCAGCAGTTACCAGGCAAAGGCTAGCGGTGATACGCAGTATTTT
>-|-|TRBJ2-7|TRBV18
CASSRSGTIYEQYF
TGTGCCAGCTCCCGCTCCGGGACAATCTACGAGCAGTACTTC
>-|-|TRBJ1-6|TRBV4-3
CASSQGGGSVSPLHF
TGCGCCAGCAGCCAAGGGGGGGGATCAGTTTCACCCCTCCACTTT
>few|TRBD1|TRBJ2-2|TRBV5-4
CASSLGQGANTGELFF
TGTGCCAGCAGCTTGGGACAGGGGGCGAACACCGGGGAGCTGTTTTTT
>medium-sized|-|TRBJ2-7|TRBV6-6
CASRGATGFSYEQYF
TGTGCCAGCAGAGGGGCGACAGGATTCTCCTACGAGCAGTACTTC
>few|-|TRBJ1-5|TRBV10-3
CAISEGGWFSNQPQHF
TGTGCCATCAGTGAAGGGGGGTGGTTTAGCAATCAGCCCCAGCATTTT
>large|TRBD1|TRBJ2-2|TRBV29-1
CSVGRGQQNTGELFF
TGCAGCGTTGGTAGGGGACAGCAGAACACCGGGGAGCTGTTTTTT
>medium-sized|TRBD1|TRBJ1-6|TRBV27
CASSPDRGPSPLHF
TGTGCCAGCAGCCCAGACAGGGGGCCCTCACCCCTCCACTTT
>-|-|TRBJ1-1|TRBV28
CASRFSDFVTEAFF
TGTGCCAGCAGATTCTCGGACTTCGTCACTGAAGCTTTCTTT
>-|TRBD1|TRBJ1-1|TRBV19
CASSTTGGANTEAFF
TGTGCCAGTAGTACGACAGGGGGTGCGAACACTGAAGCTTTCTTT
>medium-sized|-|TRBJ2-1|TRBV5-5
CASSWDLGNEQFF
TGTGCCAGCAGCTGGGACCTCGGCAATGAGCAGTTCTTC
>medium-sized|TRBD2|TRBJ2-5|TRBV18
CASSPPGAGVETQYF
TGTGCCAGCTCACCACCGGGCGCGGGAGTAGAGACCCAGTACTTC
>-|TRBD2|TRBJ2-7|TRBV6-6
CASRSGRSSYEQYF
TGTGCCAGCAGGAGCGGGAGGAGCTCCTACGAGCAGTACTTC
>few|TRBD1|TRBJ1-2|TRBV27
CASSLGTGPNYGYTF
TGTGCCAGCAGTTTAGGGACAGGGCCTAACTATGGCTACACCTTC
>-|-|TRBJ2-1|TRBV7-6
CASSFLGTDSYNEQFF
TGTGCCAGCAGCTTCCTCGGGACCGACTCCTACAATGAGCAGTTCTTC
>few|-|TRBJ2-2|TRBV5-4
CASSPGGTTTNTGELFF
TGTGCCAGCAGCCCGGGGGGCACTACCACGAACACCGGGGAGCTGTTTTTT
>once|-|TRBJ2-3|TRBV6-5
CASSQGTDTQYF
TGTGCCAGCAGTCAGGGAACAGATACGCAGTATTTT
>-|TRBD1|TRBJ2-3|TRBV5-8
CASSVDRGRLTDTQYF
TGTGCCAGCAGCGTCGACAGGGGGCGCCTGACAGATACGCAGTATTTT
>-|-|TRBJ2-1|TRBV5-1
CASSLGQTAEGTYNEQFF
TGCGCCAGCAGCTTGGGGCAGACAGCGGAGGGGACGTACAATGAGCAGTTCTTC
>-|-|TRBJ2-3|TRBV28
CASSSGTQKISDTQYF
TGTGCCAGCAGTTCCGGGACACAGAAGATCTCAGATACGCAGTATTTT
>-|TRBD1|TRBJ1-4|TRBV20-1
CSARPGQGTEKLFF
TGCAGTGCTAGACCGGGACAGGGGACTGAAAAACTGTTTTTT
>medium-sized|-|TRBJ2-7|TRBV5-6
CASNLQGVSYEQYF
TGTGCCAGCAACTTGCAGGGTGTCTCCTACGAGCAGTACTTC
>medium-sized|-|TRBJ2-6|TRBV27
CASSLKGSGANVLTF
TGTGCCAGCAGTTTAAAGGGCTCCGGGGCCAACGTCCTGACTTTC
>-|-|TRBJ2-2|TRBV7-6
CASSEKGQTGELFF
TGTGCCAGCAGCGAAAAAGGACAGACCGGGGAGCTGTTTTTT
>-|-|TRBJ2-7|TRBV11-2
CASSGAAVVQYF
TGTGCCAGCAGCGGGGCGGCGGTAGTGCAGTACTTC
>-|-|TRBJ2-7|TRBV29-1
CSAWDSSYEQYF
TGCAGCGCTTGGGACTCCTCCTACGAGCAGTACTTC
>few|-|TRBJ1-5|TRBV28
CASRPGANQPQHF
TGTGCCAGCAGGCCCGGGGCTAATCAGCCCCAGCATTTT
>medium-sized|-|TRBJ1-1|TRBV11-1
CASSLELEAFF
TGTGCCAGCAGCTTAGAGCTTGAAGCTTTCTTT
>-|TRBD2|TRBJ2-7|TRBV20-1
CSARGTSGSYEQYF
TGCAGTGCTAGAGGGACTAGCGGGAGCTACGAGCAGTACTTC
>medium-sized|TRBD2|TRBJ2-3|TRBV5-6
CASSLTSGTDTQYF
TGTGCCAGCAGCTTGACTAGCGGCACAGATACGCAGTATTTT
>medium-sized|-|TRBJ1-5|TRBV27
CASSIRGHQPQHF
TGTGCCAGCAGTATTAGGGGTCACCAGCCCCAGCATTTT
>medium-sized|-|TRBJ2-2|TRBV27
CASSLSNSNTNTGELFF
TGTGCCAGCAGTTTATCTAACTCTAATACGAACACCGGGGAGCTGTTTTTT
>few|-|TRBJ2-6|TRBV20-1
CSAVAGTRGANVLTF
TGCAGTGCTGTGGCCGGGACTCGGGGGGCCAACGTCCTGACTTTC
>few|TRBD1|TRBJ2-7|TRBV6-1
CASSVGTAYEQYF
TGTGCCAGCAGTGTAGGGACAGCCTACGAGCAGTACTTC
>medium-sized|-|TRBJ1-4|TRBV30
CAWSVRRQSLNEKLFF
TGTGCCTGGAGTGTAAGGAGACAGTCTTTAAATGAAAAACTGTTTTTT
>medium-sized|-|TRBJ1-5|TRBV15
CATSSAIFGDQPQHF
TGTGCCACCAGCAGTGCTATCTTCGGAGATCAGCCCCAGCATTTT
>-|-|TRBJ1-1|TRBV20-1
CSAGSGNTEAFF
TGCAGTGCCGGGTCAGGTAACACTGAAGCTTTCTTT
>medium-sized|TRBD2|TRBJ2-1|TRBV6-1
CASGIAAGSQFF
TGTGCCAGCGGGATCGCAGCGGGGTCGCAGTTCTTC
>-|TRBD2|TRBJ2-1|TRBV6-4
CASSYGLAGGTRNNEQFF
TGTGCCAGCAGTTACGGACTAGCGGGAGGGACCAGAAACAATGAGCAGTTCTTC
>medium-sized|TRBD2|TRBJ2-3|TRBV5-5
CASSLPSGVKDTQYF
TGTGCCAGCAGCTTGCCGAGCGGGGTCAAAGATACGCAGTATTTT
>few|-|TRBJ1-1|TRBV6-5
CASTDRGGVEAFF
TGTGCCAGCACCGATAGGGGGGGCGTTGAAGCTTTCTTT
>medium-sized|-|TRBJ2-3|TRBV6-5
CASTSGGPTDTQYF
TGTGCCAGCACTTCCGGGGGGCCCACAGATACGCAGTATTTT
>-|-|TRBJ1-2|TRBV20-1
CSARAKGGVYGYTF
TGCAGTGCTAGAGCCAAGGGGGGAGTCTATGGCTACACCTTC
>few|TRBD1|TRBJ2-3|TRBV19
CASRTRDRASTDTQYF
TGTGCCAGTAGGACTCGGGACAGGGCCAGCACAGATACGCAGTATTTT